These 23 T cell receptor beta chains originate from one sample sequenced in a study. Each CDR3 protein gets one entry after TCRdb re-called the RT-PCR reads with MiXCR. The data contain about 4,200 distinct CDR3 sequences, around 36% of them seen just once; the ten biggest clones take up approximately 5%. The sample comprised memory CD4+ T cells from salivary gland. The receptors here all came from a female donor with primary Sjogren's syndrome.

In its sample, this clonotype is medium-sized. The J gene is TRBJ2-6, the V gene TRBV6-2 or TRBV6-3; 8 bases align to TRBD1. From germline, CDR1 is MNHEY and CDR2 SVGEGT. The CDR3 is 18 residues long. V lost 3 bases, J lost 0 bases, and 7 bases stayed unmatched. The CDR3, as DNA: TGTGCCAGCAGTTATGGGAGACAGGGGCCCTCTGGGGCCAACGTCCTGACTTTC. Encoded protein: CASSYGRQGPSGANVLTF.

The chain links TRBV20-1 to TRBJ2-7; perhaps TRBD2 as D (7 bases). The V and J ends lost 0 bases and 5 bases respectively, with 14 bases between them. The CDR3 is 14 residues long. Germline V gives CDR1 DFQATT, CDR2 SNEGSKA (reference sequence). CDR3: CSARDLQGGDEQYF. CDR3 DNA sequence: TGCAGTGCTAGAGACCTACAGGGAGGGGACGAGCAGTACTTC.

In its sample, this clonotype is medium-sized (0.01 to 0.1%). The rearrangement uses TRBV5-6 and TRBJ1-6; D not resolved. Per germline, CDR1 SGHDT and CDR2 YYEEEE. V lost 4 bases and J 9 bases, leaving 17 bases between the germline ends. The CDR3 has 15 amino acids. DNA of the CDR3: TGTGCCAGCAGCCCCGTCAGAAGTTTCGGTTCACCCCTCCACTTT. Amino acid sequence: CASSPVRSFGSPLHF.

A note on this clonotype: Because it lacks the conserved phenylalanine or tryptophan at the end, this CDR3 is likely a read error. The limits of the CDR3 on the DNA are not certain, so only TCRdb's listed CDR3 is given. The gene calls are TRBV7-2 and TRBJ2-1. CDR1 is SGHTA, CDR2 FQGNSA, per germline. The CDR3 is 12 amino acids in total, end residues counted. Here the CDR3 reads CASSLGQWNEVL.

This clonotype was observed once. The chain links TRBV20-1 to TRBJ2-1, with D perhaps being TRBD1 or TRBD2 (5 bases each). The CDR3 is 12 amino acids. Trimming shortened V by 8 bases and J by 5 bases, and 13 bases separated the two germline ends. Looked up from germline, CDR1 is DFQATT and CDR2 is SNEGSKA (reference sequence). The CDR3 DNA reads TGCAGTACCCCAGGGACCAACAATGAGCAGTTCTTC. Translation: CSTPGTNNEQFF.

The V call is TRBV11-2, the J call TRBJ2-2; possibly TRBD2 for D (7 bases). The CDR3 has 18 residues. Looked up from germline, CDR1 is SGHAT and CDR2 is FQNNGV. Trimming cost V 0 bases and J 7 bases, with 21 bases left between them. CDR3 sequence reads: CASSLDVWGGGFVGELFF. The CDR3 DNA sequence: TGTGCCAGCAGCTTAGACGTCTGGGGGGGGGGCTTCGTCGGGGAGCTGTTTTTT.

This clonotype is categorized as medium-sized. DNA for the CDR3: TGTGCCAGCAGCTTATGGGCTAAAGAGACCCAGTACTTC. It specifies CASSLWAKETQYF. This chain joins TRBV7-8 and TRBJ2-5; D remains unclear. CDR1 is SGHVS and CDR2 is FQNEAQ in the germline V gene. The germline V and J ends were trimmed by 2 bases and 3 bases, with 7 bases remaining between them. CDR3 length equals 13 residues.

There are many counts of this clonotype. The chain recombines TRBV5-5 with TRBJ1-5, with D perhaps matching TRBD1 (5 bases). The CDR3 has 16 residues. Per the germline V gene, CDR1 is SGHKS and CDR2 is YYEKEE (reference sequence). V was cut by 0 bases and J by 0 bases, with 10 bases left in between. Here the CDR3 reads CASSLEGGDSNQPQHF. The CDR3 bases are TGTGCCAGCAGCTTGGAAGGAGGGGATAGCAATCAGCCCCAGCATTTT.

The gene calls are TRBV4-1 and TRBJ2-1, with D tentatively TRBD1 (6 bases). The V and J ends lost 5 bases and 12 bases respectively, with 20 bases between them. Per germline, CDR1 MGHRA and CDR2 YSYEKL. The CDR3 runs 14 residues. CDR3 residues: CASSLGAGTDTQFF. CDR3 nucleotide sequence: TGCGCCAGCAGCTTGGGGGCAGGCACAGATACGCAGTTCTTC.

In this sample, this clonotype is medium-sized (0.01 to 0.1%). The chain recombines TRBV6-2 or TRBV6-3 with TRBJ1-5, with D possibly matching TRBD1 (6 bases). CDR1 and CDR2 (germline): MNHEY, SVGEGT. The CDR3 has 16 amino acids. Trimming stripped 0 bases from V and 0 bases from J, with 9 bases between. The DNA for the CDR3 is TGTGCCAGCAGTTACTCGGGCAGGGGTAGCAATCAGCCCCAGCATTTT. This codes for CASSYSGRGSNQPQHF.

The chain joins TRBV13 to TRBJ1-5, with D uncertain. CDR3 length: 13 amino acids. Trimming took off 0 bases at V and 15 bases at J, with 15 bases between the two ends. Germline V gene data show CDR1 as PRHDT and CDR2 as FYEKMQ (reference sequence). The CDR3 sequence is CASSLGLEGSWHF. The DNA of the CDR3 is TGTGCCAGCAGCTTAGGCCTTGAGGGCTCGTGGCATTTT.

Judged by abundance, this clonotype is medium-sized. The chain recombines TRBV5-6 with TRBJ2-1; 9 nucleotides agree with TRBD1. The germline gives CDR1 SGHDT, CDR2 YYEEEE. The trim removed 4 bases at V and 6 bases at J, leaving 8 bases unmatched. The CDR3 sequence is 15 residues long. The CDR3 loop reads CASSPGTGSFNEQFF. DNA of the CDR3: TGTGCCAGCAGCCCAGGGACAGGGAGTTTCAATGAGCAGTTCTTC.

This clonotype qualifies as medium-sized. The CDR3: CASSQGPTGGSNGYTF. The CDR3 DNA follows: TGCGCCAGCAGCCAAGGGCCTACAGGGGGTAGTAATGGCTACACCTTC. The chain joins TRBV4-3 to TRBJ1-2, with 8 bases matching TRBD1. The CDR3 totals 16 residues. V lost 1 base and J lost 6; bases outside the gene matches: 10. Per the germline V gene, CDR1 is LGHNA and CDR2 is YSLEER.

This clonotype has just one count. At one end the junction does not follow the germline gene, possibly because of a read error. V is TRBV12-3 or TRBV12-4 and J is TRBJ2-1, with a tentative D call TRBD1 (6 bases). There are 12 residues in the CDR3. CDR3 coding DNA: TGTGAAAGCAGTTTTGGGGGCCATGAGAAGTTCTTC. Translated, it gives CESSFGGHEKFF.

This clonotype was detected many times. The rearrangement links TRBV28 to TRBJ1-2; a possible D gene is TRBD1 (5 bases). Deletions cut 5 bases from V and 2 bases from J, with 15 bases between. This CDR3 is 15 amino acids long. Germline CDR1 MDHEN, CDR2 SYDVKM. The DNA for the CDR3 is TGTGCCAGCAGTCCTACCTTTGGGGGGAACTATGGCTACACCTTC. Encoded protein: CASSPTFGGNYGYTF.

This clonotype showed up many times. The CDR3 DNA sequence: TGCGCCAGCAGCTTGGATGGGGACTACCCGAATGGGGAGACCCAGTACTTC. Protein sequence: CASSLDGDYPNGETQYF. V is TRBV5-1 and J is TRBJ2-5, with 7 bases that match TRBD2. CDR3 size: 17 residues. V gave up 0 bases and J gave up 5 bases; unmatched junction bases: 13. The germline gives CDR1 SGHRS, CDR2 YFSETQ.

The chain employs TRBV4-1 and TRBJ1-2; 7 bases are a match to TRBD1. Germline loops: CDR1 MGHRA, CDR2 YSYEKL. The ends lost 0 bases at V and 1 base at J; junction bases unmatched: 8. This CDR3 region has 17 residues. The CDR3 nucleotides read TGCGCCAGCAGCCAAGATGGGGGGCGGGACAGTAACTATGGCTACACCTTC. Its protein is CASSQDGGRDSNYGYTF.

This clonotype is judged medium-sized. This chain connects TRBV9 to TRBJ2-1; D remains unclear. With 3 bases removed from V and 0 bases from J, the gap between germline ends came to 10 bases. Germline-derived CDR1 and CDR2 are SGDLS and YYNGEE. The CDR3 is made up of 15 amino acids. CDR3 nucleotide sequence: TGTGCCAGCAGCGCCTGGTCCAGCTCCTACAATGAGCAGTTCTTC. Protein sequence: CASSAWSSSYNEQFF.

The rearrangement links TRBV18 to TRBJ2-3; D might be TRBD1 (5 bases). V shed 2 bases and J shed 0 bases, with 6 bases lying between them. Germline V lookup: CDR1 KGHSH, CDR2 LQKENI. The CDR3 consists of 14 residues. For the CDR3, the DNA is TGTGCCAGCTCACCATCAGGGAGCACAGATACGCAGTATTTT. It encodes CASSPSGSTDTQYF.

This sequence joins TRBV10-3 and TRBJ2-1; TRBD1 agrees at 7 bases. The germline CDR1 and CDR2 sequences are ENHRY and SYGVKD. The CDR3 runs 14 residues. V shed 5 bases and J 3 bases; nucleotides not matched to a gene: 4. CDR3 sequence reads: CAISPGQLYNEQFF. In DNA form, the CDR3 reads TGTGCCATCAGTCCGGGACAGCTCTACAATGAGCAGTTCTTC.

At least ten counts were recorded for this clonotype. V is TRBV28 and J is TRBJ1-2; no definite D call. Germline V CDR1 and CDR2: MDHEN, SYDVKM. V lost 11 bases, J lost 2 bases, and 15 bases lay in between. CDR3 length: 13 residues. The CDR3 DNA follows: TGTGCCGCCAAAGCCAGCCTAAACTATGGCTACACCTTC. Translation: CAAKASLNYGYTF.

Sample share makes this clonotype large. This sequence joins TRBV7-2 and TRBJ2-7; tentatively, D is TRBD1 (6 bases). V was clipped by 4 bases and J by 2 bases, with 15 bases between them. Germline values: CDR1 SGHTA, CDR2 FQGNSA. This CDR3 region has 15 residues. CDR3 sequence (DNA): TGTGCCAGCAGCTCCGGCAGGGGCTTCACCTACGAGCAGTACTTC. It is translated as CASSSGRGFTYEQYF.

This clonotype is medium-sized. The genes are TRBV6-5 and TRBJ2-2, with 7 positions matching TRBD2. The CDR3 is 16 amino acids. Germline V CDR1 and CDR2: MNHEY, SVGAGI. V dropped 2 bases and J dropped 1; count of bases not matched to a gene: 4. The CDR3 region has the DNA TGTGCCAGCAGTTACGGGCTAGCGGTGAACACCGGGGAGCTGTTTTTT. It yields the protein CASSYGLAVNTGELFF.